The sequence of this T cell receptor (beta chain) was determined in a study of PD-L1 blockade in urothelial cancer. This CDR3 spans 14 amino acids. CDR1 SGHVS and CDR2 FQNEAQ come from the germline V gene. With V trimmed by 4 bases and J by 3 bases, 4 bases remained unmatched. Points on this clone: What it recognizes is unknown.

Study-wide results and limits: For durable-benefit patients, tumor-associated blood clones expanded more at 3 weeks.

Some clones are missing from TCRdb's copy, which holds only in-frame ones; the method was immunoSEQ multiplex PCR. The sample lists roughly 20,000 clones, 90% seen once, with about 16% in the top ten. This chain joins TRBV7-8 and TRBJ2-7; the match to TRBD1 covers 9 bases. The sequence came from a woman in her fifties or sixties with urothelial cancer. Material: PBMCs, obtained around atezolizumab (anti-PD-L1) treatment. This CDR3 reads CASSSGQGGYEQYF. CDR3 DNA: TGTGCCAGCAGCTCGGGACAGGGAGGCTACGAGCAGTACTTC.